This TCR beta chain was sequenced during a study of T cells in localized non-small cell lung cancer. General observations from the study: Out of the top 100 tumor clones, a median roughly 58 were seen in adjacent lung.

Trimming stripped 4 bases from V and 17 bases from J, with 8 bases between. This CDR3 is 9 amino acids long. Per germline, CDR1 SNHLY and CDR2 FYNNEI. This clone turned up a few times. Its specificity is not known. Profiling relied on immunoSEQ multiplex PCR, and the TCRdb table lists in-frame clones only, not all of them. The data contain some 17,000 clones, 90% of them seen just once; the ten biggest clones take up 1.2%. The chain employs TRBV2 and TRBJ1-4; D is uncertain. The TCR was taken from a woman aged 40 to 75 with stage III lung adenocarcinoma. This material consisted of peripheral blood mononuclear cells, taken before any cancer treatment. The CDR3 region is CASSGGLFF. In nucleotides, the CDR3 is TGTGCCAGCAGTGGAGGACTATTTTTT.